The next 15 T cell receptor beta chains were all read from a single sample in a study of human T cells and chemical hapten exposure. TCRdb processed the RACE reads anew with MiXCR; each CDR3 protein has one entry. This sample yields 50,000 or so distinct CDR3 sequences, of which around 4.5% are seen a single time; 5.8% belongs to the top ten. Noted time point: healthy volunteer bleed at 2 weeks. Unfractionated whole blood yielded total RNA. The sequenced material came from whole blood. The receptors here all came from a human donor in good health. Some clones in this sample may be carry-over from other donors' samples.

This clonotype showed up many times. The chain couples TRBV7-3 to TRBJ1-2; maybe TRBD1 (6 bases). The germline gives CDR1 SGHTA, CDR2 FQGTGA. Trimming cost V 0 bases and J 4 bases, with 15 bases left between them. This CDR3 region has 16 residues. This CDR3 is CASSLTGRRGLYGYTF. CDR3 DNA sequence: TGTGCCAGCAGCTTAACGGGGCGGCGGGGGCTCTATGGCTACACCTTC.

This clonotype has at least ten counts. V gene TRBV5-1 combines with J gene TRBJ2-1; the D gene is possibly TRBD2 (6 bases). The germline V gene has CDR1 SGHRS and CDR2 YFSETQ. The CDR3 runs to 17 residues. Deletions cut 4 bases from V and 2 bases from J, with 19 bases between. The CDR3, as DNA: TGCGCCAGCAGCCCGTTCGGGTTAGCGGAGACCTACAATGAGCAGTTCTTC. It encodes CASSPFGLAETYNEQFF.

This clonotype was counted many times. The chain uses TRBV30 and TRBJ2-3, with TRBD2 matching 7 bases. The CDR3 spans 14 residues. Germline assignment: CDR1 GTSNPN and CDR2 SVGIG (reference sequence). V lost 3 bases to trimming and J lost 6 bases; unmatched junction nucleotides: 9. The CDR3 loop reads CAWREGPAGDTQYF. DNA of the CDR3: TGTGCCTGGAGGGAGGGACCAGCGGGGGATACGCAGTATTTT.

This clonotype was seen a few times. This chain joins TRBV6-1 and TRBJ1-2; 11 nucleotides match TRBD1. The CDR3 has 17 residues. V was clipped by 6 bases and J by 7 bases; unmatched bases: 16. From germline, CDR1 is MNHNS and CDR2 SASEGT. Written as DNA, the CDR3 is TGTGCCAGCAGCCCTACTGGACAGGGGGCTTGTTCGGGTGGCTACACCTTC. Translation gives CASSPTGQGACSGGYTF.

This clonotype occurred many times. One end of the junction is discordant with germline, which a read error may explain. This chain connects TRBV5-4 to TRBJ1-1, with D possibly being TRBD1 (5 bases). Germline V gives CDR1 SGHNT, CDR2 YYREEE (reference sequence). CDR3 length equals 16 residues. CDR3: CASSLGWARGDTEAFF. The CDR3 DNA reads as TGTGCCAGCAGTTTGGGCTGGGCTCGGGGCGACACTGAAGCTTTCTTT.

This clonotype was counted many times. The V call is TRBV6-5, the J call TRBJ2-7, with TRBD2 identical over 9 bases. V dropped 2 bases and J dropped 6; count of bases not matched to a gene: 5. Germline V gives CDR1 MNHEY, CDR2 SVGAGI. This CDR3 contains 14 residues. The CDR3 nucleotides read TGTGCCAGCAGTTACGCGGGAGGGGGGCGCGAGCAGTACTTC. It specifies CASSYAGGGREQYF.

This clonotype was recorded a few times. The chain combines TRBV2 with TRBJ1-5, with 8 positions matching TRBD1. The V segment lost 9 bases and the J segment 6 bases; nucleotides outside the gene matches: 7. Germline CDR1 is SNHLY and CDR2 is FYNNEI. The CDR3 is 13 amino acids. Here the CDR3 DNA reads TGTGCCAGGGCCAGGGGGCGAGGTCAGCCCCAGCATTTT. Encoded protein: CARARGRGQPQHF.

In its sample, this clonotype was seen many times. The J gene is TRBJ2-3, the V gene TRBV24-1; D remains ambiguous. CDR3 length: 13 amino acids. Germline V CDR1 and CDR2: KGHDR, SFDVKD. V was clipped by 9 bases and J by 5 bases, with 14 bases between them. This CDR3 is CATQPPGLDTQYF. The CDR3 nucleotides read TGTGCCACCCAGCCTCCTGGATTAGATACGCAGTATTTT.

This clonotype was counted many times. The chain links TRBV7-9 to TRBJ1-2; D call uncertain. The V gene lost 5 bases and the J gene lost 10 bases, with 23 bases spanning the gap. The germline CDR1 and CDR2 sequences are SEHNR and FQNEAQ (reference sequence). The CDR3 has 15 amino acids. This CDR3 is CASSLDRAPLRAYTF. CDR3 sequence (DNA): TGTGCCAGCAGCCTGGACCGGGCCCCTCTGAGGGCCTACACCTTC.

This clonotype showed up many times. The gene calls are TRBV29-1 and TRBJ2-7, with 7 bases aligning to TRBD2. V lost 5 bases to trimming and J lost 6 bases; unmatched junction nucleotides: 13. CDR1 is SQVTM and CDR2 is ANQGSEA in the germline V gene. The CDR3 has 14 amino acids. This CDR3 is CSVPRGAGPGEQYF. The CDR3 nucleotides are TGCAGCGTTCCGCGGGGAGCGGGGCCCGGCGAGCAGTACTTC.

This clonotype was recorded many times. The genes are TRBV24-1 and TRBJ1-2, with D unclear. Trimming removed 0 bases from V and 5 bases from J, with 6 bases in between. This CDR3 has 13 residues. The germline V gene has CDR1 KGHDR and CDR2 SFDVKD. The CDR3 loop is CATSDLDAYGYTF. The CDR3 bases are TGTGCCACCAGTGATTTGGACGCGTATGGCTACACCTTC.

This clonotype was seen at least ten times. This chain links TRBV12-3 or TRBV12-4 with TRBJ2-7; 10 positions agree with TRBD1. CDR3 length: 12 amino acids. V lost 5 bases to trimming and J lost 7 bases; unmatched junction nucleotides: 2. The CDR3 sequence is CASSRDRGEQYF. CDR3 in DNA: TGTGCCAGCAGTCGGGACAGGGGAGAGCAGTACTTC.

This clonotype appeared many times. The rearrangement uses TRBV6-1 and TRBJ1-2; 8 bases are shared with TRBD1. This CDR3 contains 18 residues. Trimming removed 6 bases from V and 3 bases from J; junction bases left unmatched: 18. Germline CDR1 and CDR2: MNHNS and SASEGT. The CDR3 bases are TGTGCCAGCAGATGGGCCATGTCGACAGGGGCTGACGACTATGGCTACACCTTC. It specifies CASRWAMSTGADDYGYTF.

This clonotype was detected many times. The CDR3 DNA reads as TGTGCCAGCAGCTCCTCCGGGACTAGCGGGGACTACGAGCAGTACTTC. Its translation: CASSSSGTSGDYEQYF. The rearrangement links TRBV6-5 to TRBJ2-7; 13 bases match TRBD2. This CDR3 comprises 16 residues. The germline gives CDR1 MNHEY, CDR2 SVGAGI. Unmatched junction bases numbered 8, after V lost 6 bases and J lost 3 bases.

This clonotype was observed at least ten times. The chain uses TRBV6-6 and TRBJ1-3; the match to TRBD1 covers 7 bases. This CDR3 has 16 residues. The trim removed 7 bases at V and 0 bases at J, leaving 9 bases unmatched. From germline, CDR1 is MNHNY and CDR2 SVGAGI (reference sequence). CDR3: CASMWGQPSSGNTIYF. CDR3 coding DNA: TGTGCCAGCATGTGGGGACAGCCTTCCTCTGGAAACACCATATATTTT.